Below are 8 T cell receptor beta chains sequenced from a single sample in a study of cytomegalovirus exposure and HLA in healthy donors. Here immunoSEQ multiplex PCR was the method, and the copy in TCRdb shows in-frame clones only, minus some. Altogether some 210,000 clones are present, around 90% being singletons, with the ten largest covering roughly 2%. Sequencing was carried out using PBMCs. The receptors stem from a woman aged 18-29 years in good health and CMV-seropositive.

Details on this clone: The DNA is left out, because the CDR3 cannot be placed on it with certainty; the CDR3 is given as TCRdb lists it. The chain recombines TRBV9 with TRBJ2-3; the DNA was not used to check the table's D call, TRBD2. Germline-derived CDR1 and CDR2 are SGDLS and YYNGEE. The CDR3 numbers 14 amino acids, ends counted. The CDR3 here is CASSTSVRTDTQYF.

V gene TRBV5-6 combines with J gene TRBJ2-2; D gene unclear. Germline lookup yields CDR1 SGHDT and CDR2 YYEEEE. The V end lost 4 bases, the J end lost 5 bases, and 15 bases lay between the germline ends. The CDR3 loop spans 15 amino acids. CDR3 region: CASSRDAPRTGELFF. In DNA form, the CDR3 reads TGTGCCAGCAGCCGAGACGCCCCGAGGACCGGGGAGCTGTTTTTT.

This clone was detected only once. This chain connects TRBV9 to TRBJ2-1; possible D gene TRBD2, 5 bases. The ends were cut back, 3 bases at V and 0 bases at J, with 10 bases in the middle. The CDR3 loop spans 15 amino acids. The germline V gene encodes CDR1 SGDLS and CDR2 YYNGEE. CDR3 nucleotide sequence: TGTGCCAGCAGCGGGCGGGTGAGCTCCTACAATGAGCAGTTCTTC. It specifies CASSGRVSSYNEQFF. Looking up the rest from reference TRBV9 and TRBJ2-1 gives the full variable domain: DSGVTQTPKHLITATGQRVTLRCSPRSGDLSVYWYQQSLDQGLQFLIQYYNGEERAKGNILERFSAQQFPDLHSELNLSSLELGDSALYFCASSGRVSSYNEQFFGPGTRLTVL.

The V call is TRBV7-8, the J call TRBJ2-7; 9 nucleotides line up with TRBD1. CDR1 SGHVS and CDR2 FQNEAQ come from the germline V gene. The trim removed 0 bases at V and 5 bases at J, leaving 5 bases unmatched. The length of the CDR3 is 15 residues. In DNA form, the CDR3 reads TGTGCCAGCAGCTTAGCCGGGACAGGGCTGAACGAGCAGTACTTC. Amino acids: CASSLAGTGLNEQYF.

This clone was recorded a few times. The rearrangement joins TRBV6-1 to TRBJ1-2; D perhaps matches TRBD1 (6 bases). CDR1 and CDR2 from the germline V gene are MNHNS and SASEGT. V was shortened by 2 bases and J by 12 bases, with 16 bases between the two germline ends. The CDR3 consists of 13 residues. The CDR3: CASSEYPQGKNTF. As DNA, the CDR3 is TGTGCCAGCAGTGAATATCCCCAGGGGAAGAACACCTTC.

As to this clone: Within the sample, other DNA sequences also encode this same CDR3. The genes are TRBV5-1 and TRBJ2-1; 10 nucleotides line up with TRBD2. The junction had 3 bases not matched to a gene; V was cut back by 0 bases and J by 6 bases. This CDR3 is built from 15 residues. From germline, CDR1 is SGHRS and CDR2 YFSETQ. The CDR3 sequence is CASSLGLAGGNEQFF. The CDR3 DNA sequence: TGCGCCAGCAGCTTGGGACTAGCGGGTGGCAATGAGCAGTTCTTC.

The chain recombines TRBV15 with TRBJ2-7; D may be TRBD1 (5 bases). The CDR3 is made up of 17 amino acids. Germline assignment: CDR1 LNHNV and CDR2 YYDKDF (reference sequence). Trimming left V 3 bases short and J 0 bases short, with 18 bases between. The CDR3 sequence: CATSSYVGQSPSYEQYF. The CDR3 nucleotides are TGTGCCACCAGCAGTTACGTTGGACAATCCCCCTCCTACGAGCAGTACTTC.

This clone occurred many times. CDR3 coding DNA: TGCGCCAGCAGCCAGCCACTCCCAGGAAACACCATATATTTT. Residues: CASSQPLPGNTIYF. V and J are TRBV4-1 and TRBJ1-3; no clear D. The V gene's germline CDR1 is MGHRA and CDR2 YSYEKL. The V end lost 3 bases, the J end lost 4 bases, and 10 bases lay between the germline ends. This CDR3 contains 14 residues.